This T cell receptor beta chain was recovered during a study of long-term antiretroviral therapy in people with HIV. Run at survey level, the immunoSEQ assay was version v3.0. The table came from immunoSEQ multiplex PCR; TCRdb's copy has only in-frame clones and leaves some out. The sample contains about 27,000 clones, roughly four fifths of which appear only once. The study's findings and limits: All time points showed a repertoire dominated by clones expanded before ART. Subsequent to ART, diversity was augmented yet persisted below that of transplant donor controls.

This clone has just one count. What it binds is not known. Sequence at one end of the junction differs from germline and may be a read error. Other DNA sequences in the sample encode the same CDR3. Per the germline V gene, CDR1 is SGHVS and CDR2 is FNYEAQ. The CDR3 runs 12 residues. The source material was unsorted PBMCs, sampled 2.9 years after starting antiretroviral therapy. The source is a man aged 45-65 years with HIV. The chain has TRBV7-6 and TRBJ1-3, with D unclear. The chain's CDR3 is CASSLTGNTIYF. The CDR3 nucleotides are TGCGCCAGCAGCTTAACTGGAAACACCATATATTTT.